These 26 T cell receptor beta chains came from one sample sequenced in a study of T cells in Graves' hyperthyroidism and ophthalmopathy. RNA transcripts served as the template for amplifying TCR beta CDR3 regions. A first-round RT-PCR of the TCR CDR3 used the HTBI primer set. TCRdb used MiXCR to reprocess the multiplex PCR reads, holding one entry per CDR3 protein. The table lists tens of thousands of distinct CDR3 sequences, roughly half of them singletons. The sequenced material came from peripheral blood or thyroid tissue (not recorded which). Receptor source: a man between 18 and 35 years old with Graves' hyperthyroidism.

The chain's CDR3 is CSVEAGGSGANVLTF. In nucleotides, the CDR3 is TGCAGCGTTGAAGCGGGAGGGTCTGGGGCCAACGTCCTGACTTTC. J is TRBJ2-6 and V is TRBV29-1, with TRBD2 identical over 8 bases. The CDR3 is 15 amino acids. CDR1 and CDR2 (germline): SQVTM, ANQGSEA. V trimming: 1 base; J trimming: 1 base; junction bases outside the gene matches: 0.

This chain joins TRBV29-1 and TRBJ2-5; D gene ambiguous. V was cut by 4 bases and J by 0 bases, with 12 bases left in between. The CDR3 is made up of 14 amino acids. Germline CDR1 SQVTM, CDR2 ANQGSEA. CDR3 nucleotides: TGCAGCGTTGTCGTCGATTGGCACCAAGAGACCCAGTACTTC. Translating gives CSVVVDWHQETQYF.

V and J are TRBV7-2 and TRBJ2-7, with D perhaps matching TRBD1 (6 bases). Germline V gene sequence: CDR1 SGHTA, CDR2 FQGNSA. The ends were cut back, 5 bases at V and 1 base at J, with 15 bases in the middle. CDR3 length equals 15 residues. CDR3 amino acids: CASSQGDRKSYEQYF. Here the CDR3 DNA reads TGTGCCAGCAGCCAGGGCGACAGGAAATCCTACGAGCAGTACTTC.

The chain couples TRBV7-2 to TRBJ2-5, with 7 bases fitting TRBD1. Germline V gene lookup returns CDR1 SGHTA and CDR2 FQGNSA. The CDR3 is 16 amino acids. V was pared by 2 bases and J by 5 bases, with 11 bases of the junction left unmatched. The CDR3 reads CASSLKGAGGYETQYF. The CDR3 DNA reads TGTGCCAGCAGCTTAAAGGGGGCAGGGGGTTACGAGACCCAGTACTTC.

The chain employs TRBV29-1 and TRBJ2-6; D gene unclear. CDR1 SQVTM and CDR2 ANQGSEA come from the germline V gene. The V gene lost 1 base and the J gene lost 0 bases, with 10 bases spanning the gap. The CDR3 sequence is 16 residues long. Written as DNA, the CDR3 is TGCAGCGTTGAAGGGGCAACGTCCTCTGGGGCCAACGTCCTGACTTTC. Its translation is CSVEGATSSGANVLTF.

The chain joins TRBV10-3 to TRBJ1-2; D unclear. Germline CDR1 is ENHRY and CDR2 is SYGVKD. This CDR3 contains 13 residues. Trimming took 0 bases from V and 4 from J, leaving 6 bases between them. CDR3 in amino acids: CAISESAIYGYTF. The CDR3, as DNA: TGTGCCATCAGTGAGTCTGCGATCTATGGCTACACCTTC.

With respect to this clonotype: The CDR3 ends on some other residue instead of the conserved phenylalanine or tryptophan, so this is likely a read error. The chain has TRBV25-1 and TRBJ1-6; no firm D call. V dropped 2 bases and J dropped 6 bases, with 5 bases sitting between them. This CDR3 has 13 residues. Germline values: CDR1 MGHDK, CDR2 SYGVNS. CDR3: CASSERSNSPLHL. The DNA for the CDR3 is TGTGCCAGCAGTGAACGCAGTAATTCACCCCTCCACCTT.

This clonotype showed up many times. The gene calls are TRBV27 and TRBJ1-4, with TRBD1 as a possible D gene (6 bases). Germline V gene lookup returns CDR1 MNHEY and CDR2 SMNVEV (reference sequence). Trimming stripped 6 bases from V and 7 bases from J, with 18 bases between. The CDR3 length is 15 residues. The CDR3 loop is CASRAQGGGGEKLFF. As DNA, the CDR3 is TGTGCCAGCAGGGCGCAAGGGGGGGGAGGTGAAAAACTGTTTTTT.

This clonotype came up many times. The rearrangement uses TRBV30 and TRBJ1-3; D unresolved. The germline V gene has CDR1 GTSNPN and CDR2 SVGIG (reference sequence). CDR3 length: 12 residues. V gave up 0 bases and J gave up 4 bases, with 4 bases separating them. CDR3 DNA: TGTGCCTGGAGTGTACGCGGAAACACCATATATTTT. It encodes CAWSVRGNTIYF.

CDR3 sequence: CSVSGAYEQYF. The CDR3 DNA is TGCAGCGTTTCAGGGGCCTACGAGCAGTACTTC. The gene calls are TRBV29-1 and TRBJ2-7; D might be TRBD1 (6 bases). The CDR3 is made up of 11 amino acids. The germline V and J ends were trimmed by 5 bases and 2 bases, with 7 bases remaining between them. Germline assignment: CDR1 SQVTM and CDR2 ANQGSEA.

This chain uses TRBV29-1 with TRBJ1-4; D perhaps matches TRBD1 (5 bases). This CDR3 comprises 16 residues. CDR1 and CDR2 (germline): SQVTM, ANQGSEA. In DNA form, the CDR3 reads TGCAGGTTTTTGGGGGGGGTTGGAAGAACAAATGAAAAACTGTTTTTT. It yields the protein CRFLGGVGRTNEKLFF. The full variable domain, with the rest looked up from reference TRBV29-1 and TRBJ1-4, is SAVISQKPSRDICQRGTSLTIQCQVDSQVTMMFWYRQQPGQSLTLIATANQGSEATYESGFVIDKFPISRPNLTFSTLTVSNMSPEDSSIYLCRFLGGVGRTNEKLFFGSGTQLSVL.

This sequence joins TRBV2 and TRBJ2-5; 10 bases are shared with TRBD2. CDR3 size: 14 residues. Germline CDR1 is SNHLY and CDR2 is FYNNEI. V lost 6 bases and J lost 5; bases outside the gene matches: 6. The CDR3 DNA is TGTGCCAGCAGATCTAGCGGGGGTCCGGAGACCCAGTACTTC. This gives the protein CASRSSGGPETQYF.

This chain's CDR3 is CASSLGKGTGSGELFF. The CDR3 DNA follows: TGTGCCAGCAGCTTAGGGAAAGGGACAGGGTCCGGGGAGCTGTTTTTT. The chain has TRBV7-2 and TRBJ2-2, with 9 bases fitting TRBD1. V lost 1 base to trimming and J lost 6 bases; unmatched junction nucleotides: 6. Germline assignment: CDR1 SGHTA and CDR2 FQGNSA. The CDR3 totals 16 residues. Full variable domain (outside the CDR3, taken from reference TRBV7-2 and TRBJ2-2): GAGVSQSPSNKVTEKGKDVELRCDPISGHTALYWYRQSLGQGLEFLIYFQGNSAPDKSGLPSDRFSAERTGGSVSTLTIQRTQQEDSAVYLCASSLGKGTGSGELFFGEGSRLTVL.

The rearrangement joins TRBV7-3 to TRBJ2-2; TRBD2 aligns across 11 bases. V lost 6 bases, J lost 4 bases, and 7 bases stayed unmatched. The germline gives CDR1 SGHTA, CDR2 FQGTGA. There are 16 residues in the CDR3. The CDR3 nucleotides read TGTGCCAGCAGTGATTGGGGGACTAGCGGCACCGGGGAGCTGTTTTTT. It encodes CASSDWGTSGTGELFF.

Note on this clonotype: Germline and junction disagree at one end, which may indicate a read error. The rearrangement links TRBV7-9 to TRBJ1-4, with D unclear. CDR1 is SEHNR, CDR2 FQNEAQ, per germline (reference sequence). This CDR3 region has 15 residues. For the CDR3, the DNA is TGTGCCAGCAGCTCAGGACTTCCCGCTAATAAAAAACTGTTTTTT. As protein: CASSSGLPANKKLFF. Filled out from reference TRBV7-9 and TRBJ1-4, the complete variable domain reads DTGVSQNPRHKITKRGQNVTFRCDPISEHNRLYWYRQTLGQGPEFLTYFQNEAQLEKSRLLSDRFSAERPKGSFSTLEIQRTEQGDSAMYLCASSSGLPANKKLFFGSGTQLSVL.

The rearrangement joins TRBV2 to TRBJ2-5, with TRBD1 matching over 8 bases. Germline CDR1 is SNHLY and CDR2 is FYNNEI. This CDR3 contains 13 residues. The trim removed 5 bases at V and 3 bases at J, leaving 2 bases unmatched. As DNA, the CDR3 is TGTGCCAGCAGTACAGGGGGGAAAGAGACCCAGTACTTC. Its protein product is CASSTGGKETQYF. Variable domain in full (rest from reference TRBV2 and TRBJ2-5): EPEVTQTPSHQVTQMGQEVILRCVPISNHLYFYWYRQILGQKVEFLVSFYNNEISEKSEIFDDQFSVERPDGSNFTLKIRSTKLEDSAMYFCASSTGGKETQYFGPGTRLLVL.

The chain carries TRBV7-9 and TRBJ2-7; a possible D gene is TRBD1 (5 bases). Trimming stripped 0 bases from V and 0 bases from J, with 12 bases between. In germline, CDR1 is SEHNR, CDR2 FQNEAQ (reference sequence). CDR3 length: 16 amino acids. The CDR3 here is CASSLAGHTSSYEQYF. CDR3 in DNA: TGTGCCAGCAGCTTAGCAGGACATACCAGCTCCTACGAGCAGTACTTC.

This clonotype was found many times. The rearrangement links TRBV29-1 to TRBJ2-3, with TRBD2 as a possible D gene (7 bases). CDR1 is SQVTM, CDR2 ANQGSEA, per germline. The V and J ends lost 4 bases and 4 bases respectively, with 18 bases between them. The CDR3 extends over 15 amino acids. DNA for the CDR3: TGCAGCGTTGTTTTGGGGAGGGGGACCCCAGATACGCAGTATTTT. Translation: CSVVLGRGTPDTQYF.

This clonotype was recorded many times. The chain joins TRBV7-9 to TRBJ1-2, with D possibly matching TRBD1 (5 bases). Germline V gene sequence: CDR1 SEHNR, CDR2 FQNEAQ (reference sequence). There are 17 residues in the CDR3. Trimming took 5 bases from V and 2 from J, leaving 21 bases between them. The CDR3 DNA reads TGTGCCAGCAGCCCTGGGACGGAGCGAACTGCAAACTATGGCTACACCTTC. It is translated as CASSPGTERTANYGYTF.

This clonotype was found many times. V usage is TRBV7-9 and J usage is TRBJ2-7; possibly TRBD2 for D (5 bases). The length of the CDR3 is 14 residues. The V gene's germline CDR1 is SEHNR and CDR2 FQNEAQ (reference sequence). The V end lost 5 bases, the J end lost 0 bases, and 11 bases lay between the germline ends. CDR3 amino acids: CASSRGLVSYEQYF. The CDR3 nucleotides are TGTGCCAGCAGCCGAGGGCTGGTCTCCTACGAGCAGTACTTC. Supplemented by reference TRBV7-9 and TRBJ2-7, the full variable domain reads DTGVSQNPRHKITKRGQNVTFRCDPISEHNRLYWYRQTLGQGPEFLTYFQNEAQLEKSRLLSDRFSAERPKGSFSTLEIQRTEQGDSAMYLCASSRGLVSYEQYFGPGTRLTVT.

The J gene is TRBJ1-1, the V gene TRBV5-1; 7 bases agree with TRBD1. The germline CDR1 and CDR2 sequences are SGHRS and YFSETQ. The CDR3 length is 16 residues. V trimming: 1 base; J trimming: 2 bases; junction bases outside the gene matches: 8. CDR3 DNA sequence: TGCGCCAGCAGCTTGATGCCGGGACAGACCAACACTGAAGCTTTCTTT. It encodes CASSLMPGQTNTEAFF.

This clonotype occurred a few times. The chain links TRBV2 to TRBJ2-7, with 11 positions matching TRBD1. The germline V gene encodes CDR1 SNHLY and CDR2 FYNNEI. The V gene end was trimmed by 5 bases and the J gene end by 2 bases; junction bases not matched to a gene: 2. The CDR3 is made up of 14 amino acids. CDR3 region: CASSRDRGTYEQYF. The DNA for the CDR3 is TGTGCCAGCAGTAGGGACAGGGGGACCTACGAGCAGTACTTC.

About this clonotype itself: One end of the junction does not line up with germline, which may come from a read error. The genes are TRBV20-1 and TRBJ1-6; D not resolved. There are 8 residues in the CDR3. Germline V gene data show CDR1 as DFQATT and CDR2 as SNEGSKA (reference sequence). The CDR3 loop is CSAPRPGF. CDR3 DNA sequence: TGCAGTGCCCCTAGGCCCGGGTTT.

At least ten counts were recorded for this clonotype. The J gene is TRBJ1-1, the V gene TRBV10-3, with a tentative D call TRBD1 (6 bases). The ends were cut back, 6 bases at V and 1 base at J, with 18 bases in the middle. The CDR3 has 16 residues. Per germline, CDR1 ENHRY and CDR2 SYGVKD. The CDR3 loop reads CAIRGDAGAGNTEAFF. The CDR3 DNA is TGTGCCATCAGGGGGGACGCAGGGGCCGGGAACACTGAAGCTTTCTTT.

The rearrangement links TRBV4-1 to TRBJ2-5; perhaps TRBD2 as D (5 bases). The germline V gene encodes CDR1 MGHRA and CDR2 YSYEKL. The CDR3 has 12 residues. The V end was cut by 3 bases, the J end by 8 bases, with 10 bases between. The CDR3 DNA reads TGCGCCAGCAGCCATGGGCCGGGAACCCAGTACTTC. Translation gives CASSHGPGTQYF.

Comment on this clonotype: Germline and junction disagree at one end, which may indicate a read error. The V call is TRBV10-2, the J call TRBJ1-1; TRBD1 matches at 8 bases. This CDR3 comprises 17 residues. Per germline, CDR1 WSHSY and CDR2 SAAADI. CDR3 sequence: CASSASRTGSANTEAFF. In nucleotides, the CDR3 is TGTGCCAGCAGCGCCTCCAGGACAGGGTCGGCGAACACTGAAGCTTTCTTT.